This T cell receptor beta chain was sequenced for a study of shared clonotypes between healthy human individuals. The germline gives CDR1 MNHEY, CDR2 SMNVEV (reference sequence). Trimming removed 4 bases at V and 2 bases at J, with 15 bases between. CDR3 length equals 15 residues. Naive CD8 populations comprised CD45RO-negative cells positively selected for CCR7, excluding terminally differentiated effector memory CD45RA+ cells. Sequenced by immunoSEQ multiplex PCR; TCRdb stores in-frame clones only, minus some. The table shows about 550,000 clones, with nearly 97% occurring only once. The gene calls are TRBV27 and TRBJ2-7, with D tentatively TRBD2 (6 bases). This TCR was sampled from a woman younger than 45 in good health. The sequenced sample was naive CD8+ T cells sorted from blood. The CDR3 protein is CASSSGRLRTYEQYF. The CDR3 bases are TGTGCCAGCAGTTCAGGGAGGCTTAGGACCTACGAGCAGTACTTC.